This T cell receptor beta chain was identified during a study of shared clonotypes between healthy human individuals. The V segment lost 0 bases and the J segment 4 bases; nucleotides outside the gene matches: 5. This CDR3 has 15 amino acids. In germline, CDR1 is SGDLS, CDR2 YYNGEE. This clone was recorded only once. The repertoire was sequenced with immunoSEQ multiplex PCR; TCRdb's copy has only in-frame clones and lacks some. The data contain about 2.4 million clones, around 94% of them singletons. The chain combines TRBV9 with TRBJ2-7; 9 nucleotides line up with TRBD2. This receptor was taken from a man between 18 and 29 years old in good health. The sequencing input was naive CD4+ T cells sorted from blood. The subset here: CD45RA+ positively selected. CDR3 DNA sequence: TGTGCCAGCAGCGTAGGCGGGGGGGCTGTTTACGAGCAGTACTTC. Its protein product is CASSVGGGAVYEQYF. Looking up the rest from reference TRBV9 and TRBJ2-7 gives the full variable domain: DSGVTQTPKHLITATGQRVTLRCSPRSGDLSVYWYQQSLDQGLQFLIQYYNGEERAKGNILERFSAQQFPDLHSELNLSSLELGDSALYFCASSVGGGAVYEQYFGPGTRLTVT.